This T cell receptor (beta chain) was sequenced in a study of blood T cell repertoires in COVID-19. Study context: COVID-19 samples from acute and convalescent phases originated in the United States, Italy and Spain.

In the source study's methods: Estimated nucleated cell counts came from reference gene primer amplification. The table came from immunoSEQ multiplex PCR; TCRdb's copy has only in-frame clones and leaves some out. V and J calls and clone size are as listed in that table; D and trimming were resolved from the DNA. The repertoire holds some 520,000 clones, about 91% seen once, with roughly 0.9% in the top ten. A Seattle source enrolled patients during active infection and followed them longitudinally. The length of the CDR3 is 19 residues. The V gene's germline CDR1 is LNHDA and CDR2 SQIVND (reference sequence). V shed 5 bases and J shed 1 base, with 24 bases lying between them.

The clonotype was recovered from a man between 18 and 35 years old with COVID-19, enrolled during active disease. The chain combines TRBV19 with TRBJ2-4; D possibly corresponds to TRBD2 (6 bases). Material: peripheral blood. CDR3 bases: TGTGCCAGTAGTGCACGCCTCATACTAGCTGCGGGCGCCAAAAACATTCAGTACTTC. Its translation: CASSARLILAAGAKNIQYF.